This is a list of T cell receptor beta chains from one sample in a study of blood T cell repertoires in COVID-19. Using immunoSEQ multiplex PCR, the repertoire was profiled, and TCRdb retains in-frame clones only, with some absent. The repertoire holds about 350,000 clones, with 80% to 90% as singletons. The sequencing sample was made of peripheral blood. These receptors were taken from a woman between 45 and 65 years old with COVID-19, enrolled during active disease. CDR3s include the opening cysteine and the closing phenylalanine or tryptophan. Each record gives: V gene, clone size, D gene, J gene, CDR3 DNA, CDR3 protein. A D gene is named only where the DNA matches it firmly. The listing skips clone size in some rows; elsewhere it reads once, few, many or a size class.

v_gene: TRBV13; abundance: .; d_gene: .; j_gene: TRBJ1-2; CDR3nt: TGTGCCAGCAGCTTGTGGCAGGATGGCTACACCTTC; CDR3aa: CASSLWQDGYTF
v_gene: TRBV2; abundance: once; d_gene: .; j_gene: TRBJ2-7; CDR3nt: TGTGCCAGCAGTGGGGTGGGCCCCTACGAGCAGTACTTC; CDR3aa: CASSGVGPYEQYF
v_gene: TRBV9; abundance: .; d_gene: TRBD2; j_gene: TRBJ2-1; CDR3nt: TGTGCCAGCAGCGTATCGCTACTAGCGAAGAAGTACAATGAGCAGTTCTTC; CDR3aa: CASSVSLLAKKYNEQFF
v_gene: TRBV6-6; abundance: .; d_gene: TRBD2; j_gene: TRBJ2-7; CDR3nt: TGTGCCAGCAGTTCCTGGGGGACTAGCGGGAGTGACGAGCAGTACTTC; CDR3aa: CASSSWGTSGSDEQYF
v_gene: TRBV11-2; abundance: .; d_gene: TRBD2; j_gene: TRBJ2-5; CDR3nt: TGTGCCAGCAGCTTAAACGGTCGGGGGCCAGCGGGGGAAGAGACCCAGTACTTC; CDR3aa: CASSLNGRGPAGEETQYF
v_gene: TRBV11-3; abundance: .; d_gene: .; j_gene: TRBJ2-2; CDR3nt: TGTGCCAGCAGCTTAGGCATATCCCTAGGGGGTAACACCGGGGAGCTGTTTTTT; CDR3aa: CASSLGISLGGNTGELFF
v_gene: TRBV11-3; abundance: .; d_gene: TRBD1; j_gene: TRBJ2-1; CDR3nt: TGTGCCAGCAGCTTAGGTAGACAGGGCTCCTACAATGAGCAGTTCTTC; CDR3aa: CASSLGRQGSYNEQFF
v_gene: TRBV19; abundance: .; d_gene: TRBD1; j_gene: TRBJ1-1; CDR3nt: TGTGCCAGTAGCGGACAGGGGCAGAACACTGAAGCTTTCTTT; CDR3aa: CASSGQGQNTEAFF
v_gene: TRBV6-5; abundance: few; d_gene: TRBD1; j_gene: TRBJ1-1; CDR3nt: TGTGCCAGCAGTTACGACAGGGGGGTAACTGAAGCTTTCTTT; CDR3aa: CASSYDRGVTEAFF
v_gene: TRBV6-5; abundance: .; d_gene: TRBD2; j_gene: TRBJ2-2; CDR3nt: TGTGCCAGCAGTTACGGCGCGGGAGAGGCCGGGGAGCTGTTTTTT; CDR3aa: CASSYGAGEAGELFF
v_gene: TRBV10-3; abundance: .; d_gene: TRBD2; j_gene: TRBJ2-5; CDR3nt: TGTGCCATCGCGGGAGGTTGGGAGACCCAGTACTTC; CDR3aa: CAIAGGWETQYF
v_gene: TRBV3-1/TRBV3-2; abundance: .; d_gene: .; j_gene: TRBJ2-2; CDR3nt: TGTGCCAGCAGCCAAATTACAGGGAACACCGGGGAGCTGTTTTTT; CDR3aa: CASSQITGNTGELFF
v_gene: TRBV5-1; abundance: .; d_gene: .; j_gene: TRBJ1-4; CDR3nt: TGCGCCAGCAGCCGGATTGCGGGGGGGAATGAAAAACTGTTTTTT; CDR3aa: CASSRIAGGNEKLFF
v_gene: TRBV29-1; abundance: .; d_gene: .; j_gene: TRBJ1-2; CDR3nt: TGCAGCGTCGCCCAAACGGGGAGGTACACCTTC; CDR3aa: CSVAQTGRYTF
v_gene: TRBV28; abundance: .; d_gene: .; j_gene: TRBJ2-1; CDR3nt: TGTGCCAGCAGTGAGGGACATCGGCAGTTCTTC; CDR3aa: CASSEGHRQFF
v_gene: TRBV21-1; abundance: .; d_gene: .; j_gene: TRBJ2-1; CDR3nt: TGTGCCAGCAGCCCCGGGAGGTCCTGGGATGAGCAGTTCTTC; CDR3aa: CASSPGRSWDEQFF